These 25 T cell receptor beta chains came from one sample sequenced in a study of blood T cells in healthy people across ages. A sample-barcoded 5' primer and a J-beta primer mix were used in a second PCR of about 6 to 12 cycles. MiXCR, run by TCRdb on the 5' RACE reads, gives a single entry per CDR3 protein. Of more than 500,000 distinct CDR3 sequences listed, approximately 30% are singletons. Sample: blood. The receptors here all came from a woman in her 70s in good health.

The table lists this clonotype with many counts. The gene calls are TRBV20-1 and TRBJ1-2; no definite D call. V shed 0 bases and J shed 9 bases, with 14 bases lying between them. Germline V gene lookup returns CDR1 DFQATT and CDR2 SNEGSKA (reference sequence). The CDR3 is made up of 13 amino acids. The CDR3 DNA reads TGCAGTGCTAGAGATTACGCGGACGGCCGCTACACCTTC. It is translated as CSARDYADGRYTF.

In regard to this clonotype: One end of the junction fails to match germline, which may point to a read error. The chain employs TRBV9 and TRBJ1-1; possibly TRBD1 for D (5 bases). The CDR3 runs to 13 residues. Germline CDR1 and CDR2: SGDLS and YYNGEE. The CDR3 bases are TGTGCCAGCGGCGTAGACAGCGACACTGAAGCTTTCTTT. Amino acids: CASGVDSDTEAFF.

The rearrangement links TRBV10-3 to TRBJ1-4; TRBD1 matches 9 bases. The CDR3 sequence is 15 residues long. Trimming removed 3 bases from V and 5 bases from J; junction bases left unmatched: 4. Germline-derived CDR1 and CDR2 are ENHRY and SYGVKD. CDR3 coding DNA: TGTGCCATCAGTGATCCGGGACAGGGAAATGAAAAACTGTTTTTT. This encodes CAISDPGQGNEKLFF.

CDR3 nucleotide sequence: TGCGCCAGCAGCTTTAATGGGGGGCTCGGTCAGCCCCAGCATTTT. Its translation is CASSFNGGLGQPQHF. The chain is built from TRBV5-1 and TRBJ1-5, with D possibly being TRBD1 (6 bases). Trimming cost V 2 bases and J 6 bases, with 15 bases left between them. The germline V gene encodes CDR1 SGHRS and CDR2 YFSETQ. The CDR3 is made up of 15 amino acids.

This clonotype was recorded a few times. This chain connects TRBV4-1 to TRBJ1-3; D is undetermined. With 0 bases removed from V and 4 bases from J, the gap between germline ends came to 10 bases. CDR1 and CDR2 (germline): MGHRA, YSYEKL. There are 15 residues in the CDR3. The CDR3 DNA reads TGCGCCAGCAGCCAAGATCCCTCAGAAGGAAACACCATATATTTT. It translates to CASSQDPSEGNTIYF.

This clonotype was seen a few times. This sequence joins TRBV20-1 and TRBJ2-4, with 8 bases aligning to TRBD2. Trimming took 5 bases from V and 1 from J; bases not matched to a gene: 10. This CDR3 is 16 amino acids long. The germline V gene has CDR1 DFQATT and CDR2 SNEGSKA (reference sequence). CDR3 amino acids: CSAGNPRGGAKNIQYF. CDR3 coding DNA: TGCAGTGCTGGAAACCCCCGGGGGGGCGCCAAAAACATTCAGTACTTC.

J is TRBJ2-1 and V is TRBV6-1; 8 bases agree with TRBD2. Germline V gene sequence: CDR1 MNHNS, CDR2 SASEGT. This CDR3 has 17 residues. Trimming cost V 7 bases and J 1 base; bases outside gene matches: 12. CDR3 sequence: CASTQLGRGVSYNEQFF. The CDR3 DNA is TGTGCCAGCACACAACTGGGGCGGGGGGTTTCCTACAATGAGCAGTTCTTC.

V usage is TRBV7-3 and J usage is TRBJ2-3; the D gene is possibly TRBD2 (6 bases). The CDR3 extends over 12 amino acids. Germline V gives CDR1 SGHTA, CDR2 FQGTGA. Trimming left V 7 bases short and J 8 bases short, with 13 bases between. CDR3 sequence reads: CASKHTEGTQYF. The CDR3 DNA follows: TGTGCCAGCAAGCACACGGAGGGTACGCAGTATTTT.

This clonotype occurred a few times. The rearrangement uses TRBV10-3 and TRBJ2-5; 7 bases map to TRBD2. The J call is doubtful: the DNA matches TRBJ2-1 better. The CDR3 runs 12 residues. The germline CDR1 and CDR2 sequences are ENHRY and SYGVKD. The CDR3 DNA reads TGTGCCATCGGACTAGTCCCCGCTGAGCAGTTCTTC. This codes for CAIGLVPAEQFF.

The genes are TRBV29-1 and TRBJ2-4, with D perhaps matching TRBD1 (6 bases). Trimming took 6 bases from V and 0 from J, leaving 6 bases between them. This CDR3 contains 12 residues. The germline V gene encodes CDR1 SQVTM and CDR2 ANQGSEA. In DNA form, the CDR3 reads TGCAGCGTAGGGGGAGCCAAAAACATTCAGTACTTC. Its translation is CSVGGAKNIQYF.

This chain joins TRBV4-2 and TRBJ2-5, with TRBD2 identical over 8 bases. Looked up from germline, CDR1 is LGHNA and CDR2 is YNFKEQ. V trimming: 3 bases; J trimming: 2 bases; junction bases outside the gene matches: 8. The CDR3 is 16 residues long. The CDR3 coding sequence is TGTGCCAGCAGCCAGGCGGGGGGCTCGGCTCAAGAGACCCAGTACTTC. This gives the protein CASSQAGGSAQETQYF.

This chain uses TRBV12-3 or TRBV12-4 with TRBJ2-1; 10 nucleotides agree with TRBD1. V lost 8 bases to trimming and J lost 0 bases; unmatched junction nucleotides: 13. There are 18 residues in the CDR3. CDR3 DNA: TGTGCCAGCCGAGTGGGACAGGGGAAGAAGGACTCCTACAATGAGCAGTTCTTC. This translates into CASRVGQGKKDSYNEQFF.

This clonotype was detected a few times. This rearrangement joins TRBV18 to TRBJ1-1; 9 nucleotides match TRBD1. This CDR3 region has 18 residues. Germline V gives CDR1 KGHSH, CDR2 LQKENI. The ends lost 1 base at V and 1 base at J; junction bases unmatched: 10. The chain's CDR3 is CASSPRLPQGAQNTEAFF. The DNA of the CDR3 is TGTGCCAGCTCACCACGCCTACCACAGGGGGCCCAGAACACTGAAGCTTTCTTT.

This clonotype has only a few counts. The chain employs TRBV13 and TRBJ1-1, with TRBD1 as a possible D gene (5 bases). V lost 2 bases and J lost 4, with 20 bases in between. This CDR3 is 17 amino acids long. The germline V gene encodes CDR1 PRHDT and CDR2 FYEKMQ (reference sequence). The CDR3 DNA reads TGTGCCAGCAGCTTAAGGTTGGCAATGGAGGGGAGCACTGAAGCTTTCTTT. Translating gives CASSLRLAMEGSTEAFF.

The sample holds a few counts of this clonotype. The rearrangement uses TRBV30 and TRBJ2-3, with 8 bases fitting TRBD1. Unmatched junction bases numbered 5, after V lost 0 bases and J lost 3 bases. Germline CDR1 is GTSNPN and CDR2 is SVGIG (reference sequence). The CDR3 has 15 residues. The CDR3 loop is CAWSVGTGQTDTQYF. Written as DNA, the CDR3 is TGTGCCTGGAGTGTAGGGACAGGTCAAACAGATACGCAGTATTTT.

The CDR3, as DNA: TGTGCCAGCAGTGACTCGAGGTCGGGGACTAGTCGTAACGAGCAGTACTTC. This gives the protein CASSDSRSGTSRNEQYF. The gene calls are TRBV6-4 and TRBJ2-7; TRBD2 agrees at 8 bases. The CDR3 length is 17 residues. The J segment lost 5 bases and the V segment lost 0 bases, leaving 12 bases of the junction unmatched. CDR1 MRHNA and CDR2 SNTAGT come from the germline V gene.

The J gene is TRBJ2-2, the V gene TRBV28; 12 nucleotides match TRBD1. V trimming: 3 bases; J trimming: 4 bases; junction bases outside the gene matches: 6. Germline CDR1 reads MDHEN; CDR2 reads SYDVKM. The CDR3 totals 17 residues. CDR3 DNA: TGTGCCAGCAGTTTGTTTGGGACAGGGGGCTTCACCGGGGAGCTGTTTTTT. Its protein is CASSLFGTGGFTGELFF.

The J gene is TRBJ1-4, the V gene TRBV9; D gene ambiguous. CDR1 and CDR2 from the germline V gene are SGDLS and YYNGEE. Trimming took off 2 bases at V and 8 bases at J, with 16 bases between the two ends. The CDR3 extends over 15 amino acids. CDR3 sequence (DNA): TGTGCCAGCAGCGTTGATGGTCGTCTGGGGGAAAAACTGTTTTTT. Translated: CASSVDGRLGEKLFF. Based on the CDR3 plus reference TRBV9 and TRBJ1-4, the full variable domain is DSGVTQTPKHLITATGQRVTLRCSPRSGDLSVYWYQQSLDQGLQFLIQYYNGEERAKGNILERFSAQQFPDLHSELNLSSLELGDSALYFCASSVDGRLGEKLFFGSGTQLSVL.

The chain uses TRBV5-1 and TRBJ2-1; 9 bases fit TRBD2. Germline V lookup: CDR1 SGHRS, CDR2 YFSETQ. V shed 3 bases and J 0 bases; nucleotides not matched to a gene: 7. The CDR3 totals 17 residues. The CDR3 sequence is CASSWGLAGSSYNEQFF. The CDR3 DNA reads TGCGCCAGCAGCTGGGGACTAGCCGGAAGCTCCTACAATGAGCAGTTCTTC.

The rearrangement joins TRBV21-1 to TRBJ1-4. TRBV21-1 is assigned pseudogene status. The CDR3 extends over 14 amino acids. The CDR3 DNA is TGTGCCAGCAGCGAGCTCCGGGGCCCGGAAAAACTGTTTTTT. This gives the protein CASSELRGPEKLFF.

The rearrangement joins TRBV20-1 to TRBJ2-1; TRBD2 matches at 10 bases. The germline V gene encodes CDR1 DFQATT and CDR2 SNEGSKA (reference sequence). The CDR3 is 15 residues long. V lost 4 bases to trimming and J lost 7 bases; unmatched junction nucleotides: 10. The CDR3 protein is CSATRGSGGVNEQFF. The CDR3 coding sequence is TGCAGTGCTACCAGGGGGAGCGGGGGGGTTAATGAGCAGTTCTTC.

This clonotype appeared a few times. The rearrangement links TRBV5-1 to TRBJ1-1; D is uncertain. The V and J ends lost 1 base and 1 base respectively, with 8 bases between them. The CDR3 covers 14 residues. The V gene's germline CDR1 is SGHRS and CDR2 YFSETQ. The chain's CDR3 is CASSLNPGNTEAFF. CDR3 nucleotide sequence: TGCGCCAGCAGCTTGAATCCAGGGAACACTGAAGCTTTCTTT.

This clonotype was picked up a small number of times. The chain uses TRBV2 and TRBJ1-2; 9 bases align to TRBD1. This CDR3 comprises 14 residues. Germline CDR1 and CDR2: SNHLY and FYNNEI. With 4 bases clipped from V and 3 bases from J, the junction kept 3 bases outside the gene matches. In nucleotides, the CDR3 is TGTGCCAGCAGTGGACAGGGGGTCGACTATGGCTACACCTTC. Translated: CASSGQGVDYGYTF. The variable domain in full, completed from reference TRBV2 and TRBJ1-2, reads EPEVTQTPSHQVTQMGQEVILRCVPISNHLYFYWYRQILGQKVEFLVSFYNNEISEKSEIFDDQFSVERPDGSNFTLKIRSTKLEDSAMYFCASSGQGVDYGYTFGSGTRLTVV.

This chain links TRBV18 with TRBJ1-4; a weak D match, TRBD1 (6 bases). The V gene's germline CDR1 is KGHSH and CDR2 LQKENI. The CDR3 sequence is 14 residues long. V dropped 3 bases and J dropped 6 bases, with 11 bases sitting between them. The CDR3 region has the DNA TGTGCCAGCTCACCTCGGGGGCAGGATGAAAAACTGTTTTTT. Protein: CASSPRGQDEKLFF.

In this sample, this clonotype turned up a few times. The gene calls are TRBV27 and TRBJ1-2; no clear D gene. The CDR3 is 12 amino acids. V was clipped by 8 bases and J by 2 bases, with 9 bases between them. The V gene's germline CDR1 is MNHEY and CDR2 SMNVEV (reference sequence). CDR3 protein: CASGWRNYGYTF. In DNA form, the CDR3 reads TGTGCCAGCGGATGGAGGAACTATGGCTACACCTTC.